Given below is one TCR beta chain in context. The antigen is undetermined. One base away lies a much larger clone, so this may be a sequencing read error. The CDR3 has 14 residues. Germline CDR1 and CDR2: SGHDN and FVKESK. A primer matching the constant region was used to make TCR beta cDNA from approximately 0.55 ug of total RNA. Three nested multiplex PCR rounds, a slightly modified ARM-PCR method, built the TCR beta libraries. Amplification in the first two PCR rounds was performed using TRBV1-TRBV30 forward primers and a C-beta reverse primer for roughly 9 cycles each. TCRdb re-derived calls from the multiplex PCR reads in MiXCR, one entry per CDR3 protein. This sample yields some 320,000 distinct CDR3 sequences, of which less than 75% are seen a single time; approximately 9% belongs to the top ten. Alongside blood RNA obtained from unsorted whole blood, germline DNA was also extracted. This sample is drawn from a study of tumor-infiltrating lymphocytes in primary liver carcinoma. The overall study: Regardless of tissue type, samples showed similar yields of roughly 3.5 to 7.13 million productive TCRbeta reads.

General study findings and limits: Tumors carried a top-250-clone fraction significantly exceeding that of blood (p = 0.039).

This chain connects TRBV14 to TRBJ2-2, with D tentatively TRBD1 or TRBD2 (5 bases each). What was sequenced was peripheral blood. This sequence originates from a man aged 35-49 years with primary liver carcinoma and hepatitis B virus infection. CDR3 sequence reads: CASSQVQGTGELLF. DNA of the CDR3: TGTGCCAGCAGCCAAGTGCAAGGGACCGGGGAGCTGTTATTT.